This T cell receptor beta chain derives from a study of monozygotic twins with inflammatory bowel disease (dated by TCRdb to the late 2010s). For the study in its entirety: The full study comprised 28 monozygotic twin pairs: nine German pairs (four IBD-concordant, five IBD-discordant) and 19 IBD-discordant Danish pairs. The search for disease-associated traits relied mainly on comparing, within discordant pairs, IBD patients with their genetically identical healthy co-twins. Each individual had, on average, about 151 000 unique TCRalpha sequences and 181 000 unique TCRbeta sequences available for analysis.

To prepare the library, 5' RACE was applied. The input for every TCR library was around 4,000 ng of total RNA. For each sample, cDNA was synthesized in eight separate reactions using SMARTScribe reverse transcriptase. Unique molecular identifiers containing a 6-nucleotide sample barcode were introduced through template switching during cDNA synthesis. Two nested PCRs of approximately 16 and 9 cycles amplified the TCRalpha and TCRbeta cDNA, and bead purification followed each PCR. Before amplification, the cDNA was both treated with uracil DNA-glycosylase and purified with the QIAquick PCR purification kit. In the second PCR, Illumina TruSeq-compatible adapters and sample-specific barcodes were added. TapeStation and Qubit were used to check library quality and concentration, and roughly 4.6 ng of each library was pooled. Sequencing of pooled libraries was carried out on an Illumina HiSeq2500 single-index Rapid Run using 2 x 100 bp reads and custom sequencing primers. Processing in the source paper ran as follows. MiGEC version 1.2.6 was used for UMI-based consensus assembly, which corrected PCR and sequencing errors. MiXCR version 2.1.1 was used for V(D)J alignment, clonotype assembly and CDR3 extraction. Gene usage, clonotype sharing and MAIT/NKT TCR abundance were normalised by analysing the top 1000, 10 000 and 20 000 clonotypes per sample. Diversity was computed as the inverse Simpson index with the vegan R package after downsampling to 27 000 UMIs. Paired Mann-Whitney U tests were applied to discordant twin pairs, with Benjamini-Hochberg correction for multiple testing. Based on TCRdb reprocessing of the reads, there is one entry per CDR3 protein sequence, and DNA is missing. What appears here as the V and J calls and clone size reflects TCRdb's work, not the paper's. The sample table records about 380,000 distinct CDR3 sequences. The biggest ten clones account for 2.6% of the sample.

From each donor, a roughly 2.5 ml peripheral blood sample was collected into PAXgene tubes and stored at -80 degrees C. Without any T cell sorting, total RNA was extracted from whole blood using the PAXgene blood miRNA kit on an automated QIAcube. Peripheral blood from monozygotic twin pairs who were concordant or discordant for inflammatory bowel disease underwent deep TCRalpha and TCRbeta repertoire profiling using unique molecular barcoding. Smoking habits were recorded for all twin pairs, with individuals classified as current, former or never smokers. On this clonotype: The antigen it binds to is not known.

On the study overall, not on this receptor specifically: IBD patients shared fewer clonotypes with other individuals than healthy twins did, most markedly in patients showing signs of disease activity. The results gave no support for a single strong signal or clonotype linked to IBD. Differing immunosuppressive treatments among patients may have added background noise and inter-individual variability to the repertoires. No difference in repertoire similarity was observed between concordant and discordant twins, possibly owing to limited statistical power. IBD patients had lower TCRbeta repertoire diversity, measured by the inverse Simpson index, than their healthy co-twins. Distinction between different T cell subtypes could not be achieved in the analysis.

The CDR3 holds 16 amino acids from the cysteine to the phenylalanine. This entry has no DNA. The germline V gene (reference sequence) supplies CDR1 SGHNT and CDR2 YYREEE. The chain couples TRBV5-4 to TRBJ2-3; lacking DNA, the TRBD2 call made by TCRdb goes unchecked. The source of this sequence is a human donor with ulcerative colitis or Crohn's disease, or a healthy co-twin of an affected twin (not recorded which). Material for sequencing was blood. CDR3 protein: CASSLRTSVTTDTQYF. The variable domain in full, with residues beyond the CDR3 obtained from the reference TRBV5-4 and TRBJ2-3 genes, is ETGVTQSPTHLIKTRGQQVTLRCSSQSGHNTVSWYQQALGQGPQFIFQYYREEENGRGNFPPRFSGLQFPNYSSELNVNALELDDSALYLCASSLRTSVTTDTQYFGPGTRLTVL.